The following is a TCR beta chain sequence with its context. This CDR3 has 17 amino acids. Trimming cost V 1 base and J 0 bases; bases outside gene matches: 3. Germline lookup yields CDR1 SEHNR and CDR2 FQNEAQ (reference sequence). This sample was included in a study of blood T cell repertoires in COVID-19. Whole-study context: Donors in the United States, Italy and Spain gave samples during acute or convalescent COVID-19. The cDNA or gDNA used as material had been derived from T cells, B-cell-depleted T cells, or PBMCs.

Methods used by the authors: Nucleated cell number was recorded as an estimate derived from reference gene primer amplification. Only in-frame clones appear in the TCRdb table, and some are missing; sequencing was by immunoSEQ multiplex PCR. V and J calls and clone size come straight from that table; D and trimming were deduced from the DNA. The data hold some 250,000 clones, with 84% observed a single time. The chain couples TRBV7-9 to TRBJ2-1, with 10 bases identical to TRBD1. The sample was peripheral blood. The receptor's source is a man in his fifties or sixties with active or convalescent COVID-19. The CDR3 loop reads CASSLGQGATSYNEQFF. The DNA for the CDR3 is TGTGCCAGCAGCTTAGGACAGGGGGCCACCTCCTACAATGAGCAGTTCTTC.